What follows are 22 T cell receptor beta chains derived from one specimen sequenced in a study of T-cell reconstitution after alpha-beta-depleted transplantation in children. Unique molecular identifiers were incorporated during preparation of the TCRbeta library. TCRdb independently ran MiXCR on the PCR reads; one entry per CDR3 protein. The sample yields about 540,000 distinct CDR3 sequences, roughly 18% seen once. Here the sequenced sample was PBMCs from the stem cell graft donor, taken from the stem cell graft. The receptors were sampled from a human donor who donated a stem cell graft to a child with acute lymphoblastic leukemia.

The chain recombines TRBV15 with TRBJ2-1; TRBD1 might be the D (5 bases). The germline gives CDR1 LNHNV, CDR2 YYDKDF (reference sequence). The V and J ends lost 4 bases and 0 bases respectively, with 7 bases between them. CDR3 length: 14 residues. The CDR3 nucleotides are TGTGCCACCAGCATAAGGGGCTCCTACAATGAGCAGTTCTTC. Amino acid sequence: CATSIRGSYNEQFF.

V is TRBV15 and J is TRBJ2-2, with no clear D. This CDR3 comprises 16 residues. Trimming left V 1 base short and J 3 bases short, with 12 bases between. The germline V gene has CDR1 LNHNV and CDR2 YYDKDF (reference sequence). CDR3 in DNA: TGTGCCACCAGCAGAGTGGGTTCTCGGGACACCGGGGAGCTGTTTTTT. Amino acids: CATSRVGSRDTGELFF. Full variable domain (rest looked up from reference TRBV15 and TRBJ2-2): DAMVIQNPRYQVTQFGKPVTLSCSQTLNHNVMYWYQQKSSQAPKLLFHYYDKDFNNEADTPDNFQSRRPNTSFCFLDIRSPGLGDTAMYLCATSRVGSRDTGELFFGEGSRLTVL.

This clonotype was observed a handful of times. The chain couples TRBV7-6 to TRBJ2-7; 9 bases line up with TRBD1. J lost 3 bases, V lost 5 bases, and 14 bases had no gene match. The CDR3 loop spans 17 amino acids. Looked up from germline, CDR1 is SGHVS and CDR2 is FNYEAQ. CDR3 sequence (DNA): TGTGCCAGCAGCGTTGGACCTCCGGGACAGGGATTCTACGAGCAGTACTTC. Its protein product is CASSVGPPGQGFYEQYF.

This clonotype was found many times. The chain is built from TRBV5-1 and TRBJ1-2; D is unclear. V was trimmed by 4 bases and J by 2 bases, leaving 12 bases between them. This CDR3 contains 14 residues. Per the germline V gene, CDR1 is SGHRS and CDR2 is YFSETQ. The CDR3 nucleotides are TGCGCCAGCAGCCTTAGCGGCCCCAACTATGGCTACACCTTC. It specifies CASSLSGPNYGYTF. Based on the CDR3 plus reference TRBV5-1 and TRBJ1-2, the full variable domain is KAGVTQTPRYLIKTRGQQVTLSCSPISGHRSVSWYQQTPGQGLQFLFEYFSETQRNKGNFPGRFSGRQFSNSRSEMNVSTLELGDSALYLCASSLSGPNYGYTFGSGTRLTVV.

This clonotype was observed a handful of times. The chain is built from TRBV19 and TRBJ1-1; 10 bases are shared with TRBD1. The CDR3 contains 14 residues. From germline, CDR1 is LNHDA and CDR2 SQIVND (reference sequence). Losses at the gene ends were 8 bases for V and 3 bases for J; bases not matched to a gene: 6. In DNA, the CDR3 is TGTGCCAGTGACAGGGGGCTAGGTGACACTGAAGCTTTCTTT. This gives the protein CASDRGLGDTEAFF.

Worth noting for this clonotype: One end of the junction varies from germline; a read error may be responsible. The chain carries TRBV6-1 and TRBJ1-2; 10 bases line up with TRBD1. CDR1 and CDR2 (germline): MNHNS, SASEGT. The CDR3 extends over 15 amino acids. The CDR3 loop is CASRGQGPVTGGYTF. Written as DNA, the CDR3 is TGTGCCAGCCGGGGACAGGGGCCGGTGACTGGCGGCTACACCTTT.

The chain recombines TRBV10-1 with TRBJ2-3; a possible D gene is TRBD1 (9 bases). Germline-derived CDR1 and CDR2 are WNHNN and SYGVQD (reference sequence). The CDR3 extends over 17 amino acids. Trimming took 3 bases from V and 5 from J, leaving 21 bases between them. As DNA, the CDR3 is TGCGCCAGCAGTGAATCTCCGGGAGGGACAGGGATAGATACGCAGTATTTT. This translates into CASSESPGGTGIDTQYF.

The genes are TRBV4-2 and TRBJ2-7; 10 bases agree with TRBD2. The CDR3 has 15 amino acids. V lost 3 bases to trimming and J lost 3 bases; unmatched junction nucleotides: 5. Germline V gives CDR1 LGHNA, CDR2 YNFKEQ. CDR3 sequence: CASSHGTSESYEQYF. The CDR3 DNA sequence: TGTGCCAGCAGCCACGGGACTAGCGAGAGCTACGAGCAGTACTTC.

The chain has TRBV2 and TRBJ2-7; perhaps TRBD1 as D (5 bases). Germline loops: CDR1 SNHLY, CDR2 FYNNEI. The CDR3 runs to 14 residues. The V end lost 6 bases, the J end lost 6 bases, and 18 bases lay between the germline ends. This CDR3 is CASSARSTVSEQYF. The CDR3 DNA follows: TGTGCCAGCAGCGCACGATCGACAGTCTCCGAGCAGTACTTC.

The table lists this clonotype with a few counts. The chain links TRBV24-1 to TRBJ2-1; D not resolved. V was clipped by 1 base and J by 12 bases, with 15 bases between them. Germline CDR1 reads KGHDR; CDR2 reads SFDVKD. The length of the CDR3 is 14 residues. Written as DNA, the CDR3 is TGTGCCACCAGTGATTTTCCCTTGATGTCCGGGCAGTTCTTC. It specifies CATSDFPLMSGQFF.

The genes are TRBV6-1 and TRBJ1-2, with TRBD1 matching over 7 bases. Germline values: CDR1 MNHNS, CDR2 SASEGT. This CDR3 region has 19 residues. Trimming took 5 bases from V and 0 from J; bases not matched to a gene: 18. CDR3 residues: CASSQGTASFLLANYGYTF. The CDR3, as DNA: TGTGCCAGCAGTCAGGGGACAGCATCTTTCCTACTAGCTAACTATGGCTACACCTTC.

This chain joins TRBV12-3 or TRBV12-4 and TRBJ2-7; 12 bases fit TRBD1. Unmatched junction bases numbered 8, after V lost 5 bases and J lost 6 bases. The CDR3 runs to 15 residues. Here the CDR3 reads CASSGWDRGRGEQYF. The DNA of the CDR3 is TGTGCCAGCAGTGGATGGGACAGGGGGCGAGGCGAGCAGTACTTC.

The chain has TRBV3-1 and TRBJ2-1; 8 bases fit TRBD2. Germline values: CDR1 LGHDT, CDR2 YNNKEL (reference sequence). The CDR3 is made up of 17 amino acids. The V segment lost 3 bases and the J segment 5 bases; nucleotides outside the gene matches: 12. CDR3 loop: CASSHMPGTSIDNEQFF. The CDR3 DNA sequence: TGTGCCAGCAGCCACATGCCCGGGACTAGTATCGACAATGAGCAGTTCTTC.

The CDR3 is CASSYSFLQGGNTEAFF. For the CDR3, the DNA is TGTGCCAGCAGTTACTCGTTCCTGCAGGGAGGGAACACTGAAGCTTTCTTT. This chain connects TRBV6-5 to TRBJ1-1, with D possibly being TRBD1 (5 bases). Germline lookup yields CDR1 MNHEY and CDR2 SVGAGI. Trimming took 0 bases from V and 1 from J, leaving 15 bases between them. The CDR3 covers 17 residues.

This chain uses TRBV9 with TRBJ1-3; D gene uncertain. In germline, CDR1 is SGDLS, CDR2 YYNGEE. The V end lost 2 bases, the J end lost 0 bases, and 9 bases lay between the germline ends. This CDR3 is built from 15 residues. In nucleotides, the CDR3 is TGTGCCAGCAGCGTGAATCGGGGCTCTGGAAACACCATATATTTT. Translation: CASSVNRGSGNTIYF.

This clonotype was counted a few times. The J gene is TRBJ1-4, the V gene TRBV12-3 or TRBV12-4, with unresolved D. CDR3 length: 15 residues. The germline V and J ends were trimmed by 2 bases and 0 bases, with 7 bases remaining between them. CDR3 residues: CASSLIVATNEKLFF. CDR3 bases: TGTGCCAGCAGTTTAATAGTTGCAACTAATGAAAAACTGTTTTTT.

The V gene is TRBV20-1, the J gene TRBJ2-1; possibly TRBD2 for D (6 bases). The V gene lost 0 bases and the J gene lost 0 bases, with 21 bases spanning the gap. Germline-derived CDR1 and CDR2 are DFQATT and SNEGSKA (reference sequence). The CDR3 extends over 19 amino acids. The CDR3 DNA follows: TGCAGTGCTAGAGATACGGGGGTCCTAGGGCTAAGCTCCTACAATGAGCAGTTCTTC. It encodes CSARDTGVLGLSSYNEQFF.

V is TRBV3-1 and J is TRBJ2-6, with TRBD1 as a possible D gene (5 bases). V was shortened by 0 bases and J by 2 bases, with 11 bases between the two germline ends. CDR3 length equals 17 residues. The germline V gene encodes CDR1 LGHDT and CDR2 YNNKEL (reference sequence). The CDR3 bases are TGTGCCAGCAGCCAAGATGGCACAGGAACTGGGGCCAACGTCCTGACTTTC. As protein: CASSQDGTGTGANVLTF.

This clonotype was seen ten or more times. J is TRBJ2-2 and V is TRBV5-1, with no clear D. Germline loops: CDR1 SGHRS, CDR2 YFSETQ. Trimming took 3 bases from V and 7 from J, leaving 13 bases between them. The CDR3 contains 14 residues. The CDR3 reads CASSWAAAGGELFF. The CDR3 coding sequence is TGCGCCAGCAGCTGGGCTGCAGCCGGCGGGGAGCTGTTTTTT.

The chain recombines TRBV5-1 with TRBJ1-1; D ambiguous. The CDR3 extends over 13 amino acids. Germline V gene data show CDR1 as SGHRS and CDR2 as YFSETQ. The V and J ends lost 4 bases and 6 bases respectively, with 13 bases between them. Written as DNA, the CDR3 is TGCGCCAGCAGCGAGCTGAAGGGCGCTGAAGCTTTCTTT. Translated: CASSELKGAEAFF.

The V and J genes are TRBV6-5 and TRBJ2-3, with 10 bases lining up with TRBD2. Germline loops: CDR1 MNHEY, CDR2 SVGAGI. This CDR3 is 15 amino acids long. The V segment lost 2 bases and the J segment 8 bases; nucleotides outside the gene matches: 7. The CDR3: CASSYAASGSITQYF. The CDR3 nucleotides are TGTGCCAGCAGTTACGCGGCTAGCGGGAGTATTACGCAGTATTTT.

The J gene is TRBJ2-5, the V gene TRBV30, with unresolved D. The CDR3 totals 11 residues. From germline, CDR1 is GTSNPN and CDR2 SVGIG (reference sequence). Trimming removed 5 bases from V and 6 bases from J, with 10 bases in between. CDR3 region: CAWGLAKTQYF. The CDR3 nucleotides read TGTGCCTGGGGCTTAGCCAAGACCCAGTACTTC. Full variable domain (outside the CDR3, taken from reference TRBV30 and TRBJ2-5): SQTIHQWPATLVQPVGSPLSLECTVEGTSNPNLYWYRQAAGRGLQLLFYSVGIGQISSEVPQNLSASRPQDRQFILSSKKLLLSDSGFYLCAWGLAKTQYFGPGTRLLVL.